One and the same sample provided the 24 T cell receptor beta chains below, sequenced in a study of monozygotic twins with inflammatory bowel disease. Reanalyzing the 5' RACE reads, TCRdb keeps one entry per CDR3 protein, without DNA. The sample totals approximately 40,000 distinct CDR3 sequences. The source material was blood. Every receptor here comes from a human donor with ulcerative colitis or Crohn's disease, or a healthy co-twin of an affected twin (not recorded which).

The V and J genes are TRBV7-2 and TRBJ2-5; TCRdb proposes TRBD1, but this gene call is untestable without DNA. This CDR3 is 15 amino acids long. Germline assignment: CDR1 SGHTA and CDR2 FQGNSA. CDR3 in amino acids: CASSLWGGPRETQYF.

This sequence joins TRBV27 and TRBJ2-7. The germline CDR1 and CDR2 sequences are MNHEY and SMNVEV (reference sequence). The CDR3 totals 13 residues. The CDR3 sequence is CASSLSVTSEQYF.

J is TRBJ2-1 and V is TRBV7-2; TCRdb returns TRBD2, unconfirmable since there is no DNA. Germline CDR1 SGHTA, CDR2 FQGNSA. CDR3 length: 17 amino acids. The CDR3 here is CASSAGVTSGGDNEQFF.

The chain is built from TRBV6-1 and TRBJ2-7; TCRdb names TRBD1, which stays unverified in the absence of DNA. CDR3 length equals 13 residues. Germline CDR1 is MNHNS and CDR2 is SASEGT. The CDR3 sequence is CASTRQGLYEQYF.

The chain uses TRBV4-2 and TRBJ2-5; TCRdb's assignment of TRBD1 cannot be checked, as there is no DNA. Germline V lookup: CDR1 LGHNA, CDR2 YNFKEQ. The length of the CDR3 is 15 residues. The CDR3 is CASSRGTGRGETQYF.

V is TRBV3-1 and J is TRBJ2-2. Per germline, CDR1 LGHDT and CDR2 YNNKEL (reference sequence). The length of the CDR3 is 15 residues. The CDR3 loop is CASSQEGRVTGELFF.

This chain links TRBV12-3 or TRBV12-4 with TRBJ2-7; TCRdb's D call, TRBD2, is unchecked because there is no DNA. The CDR3 spans 15 residues. CDR3: CASTSDRAAVYEQYF.

CDR3 region: CASNPGQVPSETQYF. The chain is built from TRBV12-3 or TRBV12-4 and TRBJ2-5; there is no DNA to check the TCRdb D call of TRBD1. This CDR3 contains 15 residues.

V usage is TRBV10-3 and J usage is TRBJ2-1; no DNA is available, so the TRBD2 call from TCRdb remains unchecked. The CDR3 totals 15 residues. Per germline, CDR1 ENHRY and CDR2 SYGVKD. The CDR3 here is CAISGRDSLGNEQFF.

This rearrangement joins TRBV7-2 to TRBJ1-1; TCRdb's D call of TRBD1 is untestable without DNA. The CDR3 totals 14 residues. CDR1 is SGHTA and CDR2 is FQGNSA in the germline V gene. CDR3 sequence reads: CASSLKGGTSEAFF. The full variable domain, in which reference TRBV7-2 and TRBJ1-1 provide the parts outside the CDR3, is GAGVSQSPSNKVTEKGKDVELRCDPISGHTALYWYRQSLGQGLEFLIYFQGNSAPDKSGLPSDRFSAERTGGSVSTLTIQRTQQEDSAVYLCASSLKGGTSEAFFGQGTRLTVV.

The chain carries TRBV27 and TRBJ1-1; lacking DNA, the TRBD1 call made by TCRdb goes unchecked. Germline V gene lookup returns CDR1 MNHEY and CDR2 SMNVEV (reference sequence). The CDR3 has 14 amino acids. The CDR3 spells CASSLTGANTEAFF.

CDR3: CASSLAGLAGDNEQFF. The gene calls are TRBV5-1 and TRBJ2-1; as DNA is missing, the TRBD2 call by TCRdb cannot be tested. The CDR3 consists of 16 residues. Germline-derived CDR1 and CDR2 are SGHRS and YFSETQ.

The chain combines TRBV28 with TRBJ1-1; TCRdb designates TRBD1, a call that cannot be tested without DNA. Germline V gene data show CDR1 as MDHEN and CDR2 as SYDVKM. This CDR3 comprises 15 residues. CDR3: CASSSGQGAIAEAFF.

The V gene is TRBV20-1, the J gene TRBJ2-1; TCRdb's D gene call, TRBD1, goes unchecked for lack of DNA. The CDR3 runs 13 residues. Germline CDR1 and CDR2: DFQATT and SNEGSKA (reference sequence). The CDR3 sequence: CSARTPSYNEQFF.

The chain links TRBV10-2 to TRBJ2-6; TCRdb reports TRBD1, a call that lacks DNA to check it against. The CDR3 covers 18 residues. Looked up from germline, CDR1 is WSHSY and CDR2 is SAAADI. The CDR3 region is CASSGPPGTVSGANVLTF.

The rearrangement uses TRBV9 and TRBJ2-2. The germline CDR1 and CDR2 sequences are SGDLS and YYNGEE. The CDR3 totals 13 residues. CDR3 residues: CASSMLATGELFF. Full variable domain (remainder filled in from reference TRBV9 and TRBJ2-2): DSGVTQTPKHLITATGQRVTLRCSPRSGDLSVYWYQQSLDQGLQFLIQYYNGEERAKGNILERFSAQQFPDLHSELNLSSLELGDSALYFCASSMLATGELFFGEGSRLTVL.

V and J are TRBV6-1 and TRBJ2-3; TCRdb's D gene call, TRBD1, goes unchecked for lack of DNA. The CDR3 is 16 residues long. The germline gives CDR1 MNHNS, CDR2 SASEGT. The CDR3 sequence is CASSEAVRGRTDTQYF.

This rearrangement joins TRBV6-1 to TRBJ1-5; TCRdb's D call of TRBD1 is untestable without DNA. The CDR3 covers 14 residues. Germline V lookup: CDR1 MNHNS, CDR2 SASEGT. CDR3 protein: CASTADRQYQPQHF.

The chain links TRBV15 to TRBJ2-4; with no DNA, the TCRdb D assignment of TRBD2 cannot be verified. CDR3 length equals 16 residues. Per germline, CDR1 LNHNV and CDR2 YYDKDF (reference sequence). The CDR3 loop reads CATSPPGLLAKNIQYF.

The rearrangement links TRBV7-3 to TRBJ2-2. The CDR3 has 15 residues. Germline V gene data show CDR1 as SGHTA and CDR2 as FQGTGA. The CDR3: CASSFTGTNTGELFF. Drawing the rest from reference TRBV7-3 and TRBJ2-2, the complete variable domain is GAGVSQTPSNKVTEKGKYVELRCDPISGHTALYWYRQSLGQGPEFLIYFQGTGAADDSGLPNDRFFAVRPEGSVSTLKIQRTERGDSAVYLCASSFTGTNTGELFFGEGSRLTVL.

V is TRBV4-1 and J is TRBJ1-6; TCRdb returns TRBD1, unconfirmable since there is no DNA. Germline V gives CDR1 MGHRA, CDR2 YSYEKL. This CDR3 contains 14 residues. The CDR3 protein is CASSPRRDNSPLHF.

V usage is TRBV27 and J usage is TRBJ1-4; the TCRdb D gene call, TRBD1, has no DNA to confirm it. The germline V gene encodes CDR1 MNHEY and CDR2 SMNVEV (reference sequence). The CDR3 spans 13 residues. CDR3 sequence: CASSLSRGEKLFF.

This clonotype ranks as medium-sized (0.01 to 0.1%) in terms of frequency. This chain uses TRBV11-3 with TRBJ2-3; without DNA, the TCRdb call of TRBD1 cannot be checked. CDR1 SGHNT and CDR2 YENEEA come from the germline V gene. The CDR3 has 19 amino acids. The CDR3 spells CASSSRGSGGAGNTDTQYF.

The genes are TRBV18 and TRBJ1-1. The CDR3 consists of 14 residues. Germline-derived CDR1 and CDR2 are KGHSH and LQKENI. The CDR3: CASSPLDGITEAFF.